Listed below are T cell receptor beta chains from one sample, sequenced in a study of post-analysis software for immune sequencing data. TCRdb recomputed calls from the PCR reads with MiXCR, one row per CDR3 protein. The sample records fewer than 550,000 distinct CDR3 sequences, 34% being singletons. The source material was blood. The receptors here all came from a girl aged 2 to 17 with multiple sclerosis. CDR3s leave out the opening cysteine and the closing phenylalanine or tryptophan. The order of the fields is J gene, V gene, CDR3 protein.

TRBJ2-5 TRBV4-1 ASSQDLSGGAPAQY
TRBJ2-1 TRBV5-6 ASSLRSGGYNEQF
TRBJ2-4 TRBV29-1 SVDLLQGGAKNIQY
TRBJ2-5 TRBV9 ASSVGWGPETQY
TRBJ2-3 TRBV4-1 ASSLFLYGQGDTQY
TRBJ1-1 TRBV10-3 AISGDRRNTEAF
TRBJ2-1 TRBV7-9 ASSFLAGAPGNEQF
TRBJ2-1 TRBV7-6 ASSFAGGHTYNEQF
TRBJ2-7 TRBV20-1 SAQTSGYPYEQY
TRBJ2-7 TRBV20-1 SASEGALYEQY
TRBJ1-1 TRBV13 ASSLGLRLPEAF